This T cell receptor beta chain was sequenced during a study of blood T cell repertoires in COVID-19. Study at large: Researchers got acute and convalescent COVID-19 samples from the United States, Italy and Spain. In each case, the material was cDNA or gDNA derived from T cells, B-cell-depleted T cells, or PBMCs.

Libraries were prepared by immunoSEQ multiplex PCR; TCRdb keeps only in-frame clonotypes and omits some of them. This sample has some 100,000 clones, with approximately 83% found just once. This CDR3 is built from 16 residues. V dropped 1 base and J dropped 7; count of bases not matched to a gene: 10. Germline V CDR1 and CDR2: SNHLY, FYNNEI. Assignment of participants to cohorts was predicated upon participant-reported clinical history. The sequenced sample consisted of PBMCs or T cells enriched from blood (not recorded which). V gene TRBV2 combines with J gene TRBJ2-1; 7 positions match TRBD2. This receptor was obtained from a woman aged 45-65 years who had recovered from COVID-19. The CDR3 reads CASSEVAGDFRNEQFF. Here the CDR3 DNA reads TGTGCCAGCAGTGAAGTGGCGGGAGACTTTAGGAATGAGCAGTTCTTC.